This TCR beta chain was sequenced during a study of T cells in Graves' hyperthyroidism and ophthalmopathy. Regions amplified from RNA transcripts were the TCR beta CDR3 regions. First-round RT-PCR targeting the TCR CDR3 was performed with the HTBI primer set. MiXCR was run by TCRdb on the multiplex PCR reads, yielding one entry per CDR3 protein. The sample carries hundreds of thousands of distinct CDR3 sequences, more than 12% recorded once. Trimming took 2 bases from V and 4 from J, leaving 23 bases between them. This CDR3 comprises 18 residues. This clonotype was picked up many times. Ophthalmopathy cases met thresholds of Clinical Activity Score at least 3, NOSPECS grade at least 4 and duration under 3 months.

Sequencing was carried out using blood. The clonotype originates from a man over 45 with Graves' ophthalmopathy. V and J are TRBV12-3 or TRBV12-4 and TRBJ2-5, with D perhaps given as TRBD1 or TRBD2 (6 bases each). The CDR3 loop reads CASSLSWGRRGTGETQYF. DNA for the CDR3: TGTGCCAGCAGTTTAAGTTGGGGGCGGAGGGGGACGGGAGAGACCCAGTACTTC.